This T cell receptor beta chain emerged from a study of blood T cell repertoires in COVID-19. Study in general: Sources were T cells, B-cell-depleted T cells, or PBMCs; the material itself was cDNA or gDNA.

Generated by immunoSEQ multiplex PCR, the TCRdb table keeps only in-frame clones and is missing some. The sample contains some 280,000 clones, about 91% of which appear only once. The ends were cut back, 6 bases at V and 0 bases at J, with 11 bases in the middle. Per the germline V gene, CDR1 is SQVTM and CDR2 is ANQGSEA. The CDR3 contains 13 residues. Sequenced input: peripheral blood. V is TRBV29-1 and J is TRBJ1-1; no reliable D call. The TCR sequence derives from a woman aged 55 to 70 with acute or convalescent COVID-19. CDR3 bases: TGCAGCGTCGAGCCAGGAATGAACACTGAAGCTTTCTTT. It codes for CSVEPGMNTEAFF. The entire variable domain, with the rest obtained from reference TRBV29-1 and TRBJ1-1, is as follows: SAVISQKPSRDICQRGTSLTIQCQVDSQVTMMFWYRQQPGQSLTLIATANQGSEATYESGFVIDKFPISRPNLTFSTLTVSNMSPEDSSIYLCSVEPGMNTEAFFGQGTRLTVV.